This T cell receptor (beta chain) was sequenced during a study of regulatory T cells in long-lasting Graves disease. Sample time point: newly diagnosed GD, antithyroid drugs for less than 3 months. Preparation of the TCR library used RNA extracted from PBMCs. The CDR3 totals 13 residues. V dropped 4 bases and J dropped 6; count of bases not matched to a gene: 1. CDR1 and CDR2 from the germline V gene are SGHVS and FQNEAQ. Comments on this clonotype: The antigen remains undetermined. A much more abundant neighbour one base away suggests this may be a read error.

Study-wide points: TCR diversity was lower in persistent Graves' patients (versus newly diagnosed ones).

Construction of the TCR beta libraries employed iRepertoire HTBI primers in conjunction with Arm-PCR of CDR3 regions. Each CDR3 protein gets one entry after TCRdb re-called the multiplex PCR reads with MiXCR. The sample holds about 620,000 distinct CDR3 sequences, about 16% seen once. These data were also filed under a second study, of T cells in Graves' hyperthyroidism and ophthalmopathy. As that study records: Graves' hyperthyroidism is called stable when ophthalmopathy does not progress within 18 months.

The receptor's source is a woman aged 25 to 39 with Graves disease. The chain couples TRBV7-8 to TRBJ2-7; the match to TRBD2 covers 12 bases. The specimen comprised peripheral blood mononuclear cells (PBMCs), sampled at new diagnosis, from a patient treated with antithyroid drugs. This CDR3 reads CASSSTSGSEQYF. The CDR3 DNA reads TGTGCCAGCAGCTCGACTAGCGGGAGCGAGCAGTACTTC. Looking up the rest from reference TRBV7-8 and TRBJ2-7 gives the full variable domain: GAGVSQSPRYKVAKRGQDVALRCDPISGHVSLFWYQQALGQGPEFLTYFQNEAQLDKSGLPSDRFFAERPEGSVSTLKIQRTQQEDSAVYLCASSSTSGSEQYFGPGTRLTVT.